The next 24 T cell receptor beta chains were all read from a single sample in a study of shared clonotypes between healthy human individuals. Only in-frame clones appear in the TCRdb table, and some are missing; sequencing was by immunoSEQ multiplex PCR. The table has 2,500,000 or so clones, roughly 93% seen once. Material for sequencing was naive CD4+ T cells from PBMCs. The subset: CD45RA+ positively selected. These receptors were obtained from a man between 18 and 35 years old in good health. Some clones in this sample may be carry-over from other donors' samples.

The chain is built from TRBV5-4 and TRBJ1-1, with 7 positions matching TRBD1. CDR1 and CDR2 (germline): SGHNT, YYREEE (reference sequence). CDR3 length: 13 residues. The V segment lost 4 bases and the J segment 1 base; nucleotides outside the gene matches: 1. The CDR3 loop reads CASSRQGNTEAFF. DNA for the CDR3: TGTGCCAGCAGCCGACAGGGGAACACTGAAGCTTTCTTT.

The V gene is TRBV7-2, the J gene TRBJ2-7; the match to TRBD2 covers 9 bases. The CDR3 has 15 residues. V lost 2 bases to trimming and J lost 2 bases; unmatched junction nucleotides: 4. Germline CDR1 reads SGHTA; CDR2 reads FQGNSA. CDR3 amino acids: CASSLLASGAYEQYF. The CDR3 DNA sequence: TGTGCCAGCAGCTTATTGGCTAGCGGGGCCTACGAGCAGTACTTC.

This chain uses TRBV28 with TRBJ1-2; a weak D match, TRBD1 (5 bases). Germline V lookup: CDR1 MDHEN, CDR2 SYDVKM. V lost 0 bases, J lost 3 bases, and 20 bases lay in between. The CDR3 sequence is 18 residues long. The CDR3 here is CASSLWWAGTGRDYGYTF. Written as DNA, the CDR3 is TGTGCCAGCAGTTTATGGTGGGCAGGGACGGGGAGGGACTATGGCTACACCTTC.

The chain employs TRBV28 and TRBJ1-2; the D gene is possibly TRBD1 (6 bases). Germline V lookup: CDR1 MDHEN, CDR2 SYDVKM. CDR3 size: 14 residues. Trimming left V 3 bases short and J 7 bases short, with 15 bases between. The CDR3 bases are TGTGCCAGCAGTTTCAGCAGGGGAATCGCTGGCTACACCTTC. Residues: CASSFSRGIAGYTF.

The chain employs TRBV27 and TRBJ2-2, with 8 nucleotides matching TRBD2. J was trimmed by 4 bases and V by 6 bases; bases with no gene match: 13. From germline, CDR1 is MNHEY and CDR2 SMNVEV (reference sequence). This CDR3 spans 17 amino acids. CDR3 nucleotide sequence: TGTGCCAGCAGCTTCAGGGCGGTAGCGGGATTCACCGGGGAGCTGTTTTTT. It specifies CASSFRAVAGFTGELFF.

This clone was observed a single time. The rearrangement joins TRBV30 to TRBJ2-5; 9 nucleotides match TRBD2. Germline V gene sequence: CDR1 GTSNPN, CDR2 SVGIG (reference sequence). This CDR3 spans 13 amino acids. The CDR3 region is CAIAGAVGETQYF. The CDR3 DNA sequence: TGTGCAATAGCGGGAGCCGTAGGAGAGACCCAGTACTTC.

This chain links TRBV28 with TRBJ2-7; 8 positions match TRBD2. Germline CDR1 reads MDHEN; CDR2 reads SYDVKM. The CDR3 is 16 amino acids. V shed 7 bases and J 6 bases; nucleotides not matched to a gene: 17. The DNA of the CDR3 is TGTGCCAGCACCCCTCGGGCGGGTAGCGGGACGCCCGAGCAGTACTTC. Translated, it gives CASTPRAGSGTPEQYF.

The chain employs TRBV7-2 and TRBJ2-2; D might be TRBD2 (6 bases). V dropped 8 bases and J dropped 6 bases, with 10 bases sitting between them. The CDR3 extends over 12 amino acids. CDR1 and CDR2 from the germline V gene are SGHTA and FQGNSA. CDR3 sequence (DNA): TGTGCCAGCGGCGGGGCGGCCGGGGAGCTGTTTTTT. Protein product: CASGGAAGELFF.

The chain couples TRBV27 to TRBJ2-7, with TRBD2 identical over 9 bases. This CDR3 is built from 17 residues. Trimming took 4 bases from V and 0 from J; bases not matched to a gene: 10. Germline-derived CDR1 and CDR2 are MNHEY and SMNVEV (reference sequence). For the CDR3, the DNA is TGTGCCAGCAGTTCCAACACCCTAGCGGGAAGCTCCTACGAGCAGTACTTC. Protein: CASSSNTLAGSSYEQYF.

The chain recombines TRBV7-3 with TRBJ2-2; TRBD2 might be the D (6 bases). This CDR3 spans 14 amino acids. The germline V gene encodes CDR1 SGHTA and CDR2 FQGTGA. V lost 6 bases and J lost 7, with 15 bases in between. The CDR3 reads CASRTSEGFGELFF. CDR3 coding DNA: TGTGCCAGCAGAACTTCGGAGGGATTCGGGGAGCTGTTTTTT. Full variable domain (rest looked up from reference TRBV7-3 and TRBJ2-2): GAGVSQTPSNKVTEKGKYVELRCDPISGHTALYWYRQSLGQGPEFLIYFQGTGAADDSGLPNDRFFAVRPEGSVSTLKIQRTERGDSAVYLCASRTSEGFGELFFGEGSRLTVL.

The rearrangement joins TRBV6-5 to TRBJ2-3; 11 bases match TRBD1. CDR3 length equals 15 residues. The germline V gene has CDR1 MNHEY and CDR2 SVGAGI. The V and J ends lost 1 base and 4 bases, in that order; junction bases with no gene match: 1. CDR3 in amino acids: CASSYWGQGADTQYF. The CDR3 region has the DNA TGTGCCAGCAGTTACTGGGGACAGGGGGCAGATACGCAGTATTTT.

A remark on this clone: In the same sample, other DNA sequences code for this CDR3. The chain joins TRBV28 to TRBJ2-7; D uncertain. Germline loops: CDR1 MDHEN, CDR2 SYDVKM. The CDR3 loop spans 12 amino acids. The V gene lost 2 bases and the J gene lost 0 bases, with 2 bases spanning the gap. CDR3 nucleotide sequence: TGTGCCAGCAGTTTAGGCTCCTACGAGCAGTACTTC. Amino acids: CASSLGSYEQYF.

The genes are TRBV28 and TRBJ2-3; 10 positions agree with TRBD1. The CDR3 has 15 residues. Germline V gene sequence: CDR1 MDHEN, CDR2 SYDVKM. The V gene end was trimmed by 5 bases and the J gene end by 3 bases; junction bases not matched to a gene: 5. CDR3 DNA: TGTGCCAGCAGTGACCCGGGACAGGGGACAGATACGCAGTATTTT. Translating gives CASSDPGQGTDTQYF.

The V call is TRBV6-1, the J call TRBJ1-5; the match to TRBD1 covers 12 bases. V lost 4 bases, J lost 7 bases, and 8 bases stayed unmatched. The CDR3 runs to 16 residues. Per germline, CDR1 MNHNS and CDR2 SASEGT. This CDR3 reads CASSVRDRGLWQPQHF. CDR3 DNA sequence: TGTGCCAGCAGTGTCCGGGACAGGGGGCTCTGGCAGCCCCAGCATTTT.

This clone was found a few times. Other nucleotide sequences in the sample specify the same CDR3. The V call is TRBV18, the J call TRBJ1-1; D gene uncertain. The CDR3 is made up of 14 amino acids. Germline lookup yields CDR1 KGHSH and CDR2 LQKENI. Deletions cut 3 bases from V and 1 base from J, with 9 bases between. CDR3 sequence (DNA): TGTGCCAGCTCACCGCTGACGGAGAACACTGAAGCTTTCTTT. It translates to CASSPLTENTEAFF.

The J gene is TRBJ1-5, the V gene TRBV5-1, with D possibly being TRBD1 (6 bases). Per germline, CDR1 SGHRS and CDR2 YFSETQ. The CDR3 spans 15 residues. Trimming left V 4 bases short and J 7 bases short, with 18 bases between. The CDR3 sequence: CASSKNGGTGQPQHF. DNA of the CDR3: TGCGCCAGCAGCAAGAACGGGGGCACGGGACAGCCCCAGCATTTT.

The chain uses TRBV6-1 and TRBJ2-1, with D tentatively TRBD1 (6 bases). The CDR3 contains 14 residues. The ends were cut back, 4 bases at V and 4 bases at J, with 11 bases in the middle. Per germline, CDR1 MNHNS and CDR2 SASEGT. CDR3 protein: CASSGDTVYNEQFF. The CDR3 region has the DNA TGTGCCAGCAGTGGGGACACCGTATACAATGAGCAGTTCTTC.

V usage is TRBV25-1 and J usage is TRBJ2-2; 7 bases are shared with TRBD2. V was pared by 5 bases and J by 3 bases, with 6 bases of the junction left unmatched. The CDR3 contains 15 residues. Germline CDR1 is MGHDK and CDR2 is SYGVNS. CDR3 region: CASSFRGVDTGELFF. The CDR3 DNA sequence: TGTGCCAGCAGTTTCCGGGGGGTCGACACCGGGGAGCTGTTTTTT.

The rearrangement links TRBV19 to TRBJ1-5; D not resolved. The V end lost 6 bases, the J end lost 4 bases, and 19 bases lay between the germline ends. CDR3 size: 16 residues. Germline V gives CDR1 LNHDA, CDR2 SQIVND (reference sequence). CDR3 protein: CASSPFRTGSNQPQHF. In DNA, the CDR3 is TGTGCCAGTAGCCCCTTCCGGACGGGCTCGAATCAGCCCCAGCATTTT.

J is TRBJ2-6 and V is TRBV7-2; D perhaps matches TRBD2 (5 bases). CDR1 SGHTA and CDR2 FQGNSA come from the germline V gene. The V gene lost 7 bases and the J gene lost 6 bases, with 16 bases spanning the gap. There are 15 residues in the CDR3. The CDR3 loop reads CASIRGPGKANVLTF. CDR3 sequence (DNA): TGTGCCAGCATCCGAGGGCCGGGGAAGGCCAACGTCCTGACTTTC.

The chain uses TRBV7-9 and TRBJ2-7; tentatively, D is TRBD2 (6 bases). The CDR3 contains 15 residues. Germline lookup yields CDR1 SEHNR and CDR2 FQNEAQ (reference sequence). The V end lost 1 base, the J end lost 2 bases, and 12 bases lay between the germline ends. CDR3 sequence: CASSLDRGTAYEQYF. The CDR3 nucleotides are TGTGCCAGCAGCTTAGATCGCGGGACCGCCTACGAGCAGTACTTC.

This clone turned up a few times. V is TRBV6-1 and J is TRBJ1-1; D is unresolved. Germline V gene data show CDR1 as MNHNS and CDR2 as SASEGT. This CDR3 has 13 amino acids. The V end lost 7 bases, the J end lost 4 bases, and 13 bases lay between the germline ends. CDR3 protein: CASTEHMGTEAFF. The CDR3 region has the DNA TGTGCCAGCACGGAGCACATGGGCACTGAAGCTTTCTTT.

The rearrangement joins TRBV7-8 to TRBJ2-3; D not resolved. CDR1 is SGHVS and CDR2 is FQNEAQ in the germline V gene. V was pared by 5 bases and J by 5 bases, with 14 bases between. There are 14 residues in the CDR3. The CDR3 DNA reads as TGTGCCAGCAGCGGGCCGGGCCCCCGAGATACGCAGTATTTT. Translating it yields CASSGPGPRDTQYF.

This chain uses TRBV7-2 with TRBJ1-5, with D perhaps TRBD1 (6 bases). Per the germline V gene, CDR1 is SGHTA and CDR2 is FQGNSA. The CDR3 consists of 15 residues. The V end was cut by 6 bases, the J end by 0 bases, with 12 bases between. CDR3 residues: CASRPQGVSNQPQHF. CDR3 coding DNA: TGTGCCAGCAGACCACAGGGAGTTAGCAATCAGCCCCAGCATTTT.